A single sample is the source of the 26 T cell receptor beta chains below, sequenced in a study of blood T cell repertoires in COVID-19. The data were produced by immunoSEQ multiplex PCR, yet TCRdb's version contains in-frame clones alone and is incomplete. This table has approximately 130,000 clones, approximately 84% appearing once. Sample: peripheral blood. The receptor set was obtained from a woman in her fifties or sixties who had recovered from COVID-19.

The V gene is TRBV6-5, the J gene TRBJ2-7, with a tentative D call TRBD1 (5 bases). V was pared by 2 bases and J by 5 bases, with 16 bases between. The V gene's germline CDR1 is MNHEY and CDR2 SVGAGI. This CDR3 region has 15 residues. The CDR3 is CASSYRAGPLDEQYF. The CDR3 DNA follows: TGTGCCAGCAGTTACCGGGCAGGGCCCCTGGACGAGCAGTACTTC.

The CDR3 DNA reads TGTGCCAGCAGCTCTAGGACAGGGGGCGCGGACACTGAAGCTTTCTTT. As protein: CASSSRTGGADTEAFF. This chain links TRBV5-4 with TRBJ1-1; TRBD1 agrees at 11 bases. V lost 3 bases to trimming and J lost 3 bases; unmatched junction nucleotides: 7. CDR1 is SGHNT, CDR2 YYREEE, per germline (reference sequence). This CDR3 spans 16 amino acids.

V gene TRBV3-1 (or the pseudogene TRBV3-2) combines with J gene TRBJ2-7; D possibly corresponds to TRBD2 (7 bases). Trimming removed 8 bases at V and 5 bases at J, with 10 bases between. The CDR3 consists of 11 residues. Germline values: CDR1 LGHDT, CDR2 YNNKEL (reference sequence). The DNA of the CDR3 is TGTGCCAGCCGGGGGGCCCACGAGCAGTACTTC. Translating it yields CASRGAHEQYF.

The count of this clone is one. The gene calls are TRBV19 and TRBJ1-2, with 10 positions matching TRBD1. The CDR3 is 15 residues long. V was clipped by 5 bases and J by 7 bases; unmatched bases: 10. The V gene's germline CDR1 is LNHDA and CDR2 SQIVND (reference sequence). CDR3 sequence: CASSPSMGQGSGYTF. CDR3 sequence (DNA): TGTGCCAGTAGTCCAAGCATGGGACAGGGGTCTGGCTACACCTTC.

This clone has just one count. The chain recombines TRBV7-6 with TRBJ2-7; D gene ambiguous. This CDR3 is 15 amino acids long. Trimming took off 1 base at V and 0 bases at J, with 10 bases between the two ends. CDR1 is SGHVS and CDR2 is FNYEAQ in the germline V gene. In DNA form, the CDR3 reads TGTGCCAGCAGCTTAGTCGACACAGCCTCCTACGAGCAGTACTTC. It yields the protein CASSLVDTASYEQYF.

The chain employs TRBV5-1 and TRBJ2-7; tentative D call: TRBD1 (5 bases). Trimming took off 4 bases at V and 0 bases at J, with 14 bases between the two ends. CDR3 length equals 15 residues. CDR1 and CDR2 from the germline V gene are SGHRS and YFSETQ. The CDR3: CASSAVAGFSYEQYF. CDR3 bases: TGCGCCAGCAGCGCGGTGGCAGGGTTCTCCTACGAGCAGTACTTC.

The chain is built from TRBV7-9 and TRBJ1-2; TRBD1 aligns across 9 bases. Germline CDR1 and CDR2: SEHNR and FQNEAQ (reference sequence). There are 14 residues in the CDR3. The J segment lost 4 bases and the V segment lost 5 bases, leaving 5 bases of the junction unmatched. For the CDR3, the DNA is TGTGCCAGCAGCACCACAGGGGGCAGCTATGGCTACACCTTC. Translation gives CASSTTGGSYGYTF. Full variable domain (outside the CDR3, taken from reference TRBV7-9 and TRBJ1-2): DTGVSQNPRHKITKRGQNVTFRCDPISEHNRLYWYRQTLGQGPEFLTYFQNEAQLEKSRLLSDRFSAERPKGSFSTLEIQRTEQGDSAMYLCASSTTGGSYGYTFGSGTRLTVV.

V gene TRBV28 combines with J gene TRBJ1-2; 8 bases are a match to TRBD1. V was clipped by 3 bases and J by 8 bases; unmatched bases: 8. The CDR3 loop spans 14 amino acids. Germline V lookup: CDR1 MDHEN, CDR2 SYDVKM. The CDR3 region has the DNA TGTGCCAGCAGTTTCTCCGACAGGGGTGGGGGCTACACCTTC. Its protein is CASSFSDRGGGYTF.

The chain combines TRBV9 with TRBJ1-2, with 9 bases fitting TRBD1. The CDR3 runs to 15 residues. V dropped 2 bases and J dropped 5; count of bases not matched to a gene: 7. CDR1 and CDR2 (germline): SGDLS, YYNGEE. The CDR3 loop reads CASSVLGQGRYGYTF. DNA of the CDR3: TGTGCCAGCAGCGTTCTCGGACAGGGGAGGTATGGCTACACCTTC. Combining the CDR3 with reference TRBV9 and TRBJ1-2 gives the whole variable domain DSGVTQTPKHLITATGQRVTLRCSPRSGDLSVYWYQQSLDQGLQFLIQYYNGEERAKGNILERFSAQQFPDLHSELNLSSLELGDSALYFCASSVLGQGRYGYTFGSGTRLTVV.

The V and J genes are TRBV6-5 and TRBJ1-6, with TRBD1 matching 9 bases. After removal of 7 bases from V and 7 bases from J, the junction contained 8 bases not matched to a gene. CDR1 is MNHEY and CDR2 is SVGAGI in the germline V gene. The CDR3 has 15 amino acids. Here the CDR3 reads CASTWGTGLNSPLHF. In DNA, the CDR3 is TGTGCCAGCACTTGGGGGACAGGGTTAAATTCACCCCTCCACTTT.

This sequence joins TRBV12-5 and TRBJ1-3, with a tentative D call TRBD1 (6 bases). CDR1 and CDR2 from the germline V gene are LGHNT and FRNRAP. This CDR3 contains 18 residues. V was clipped by 4 bases and J by 3 bases, with 22 bases between them. The CDR3 nucleotides are TGTGCTAGTGGTTCACAGGGTTGGCTTGGAACTGTTGGAAACACCATATATTTT. This translates into CASGSQGWLGTVGNTIYF.

The rearrangement uses TRBV19 and TRBJ2-1, with D hard to call. CDR3 length equals 15 residues. Germline values: CDR1 LNHDA, CDR2 SQIVND (reference sequence). Trimming removed 5 bases at V and 1 base at J, with 12 bases between. The CDR3 region is CASSPRLVSYNEQFF. CDR3 bases: TGTGCCAGTAGTCCACGACTGGTGTCCTACAATGAGCAGTTCTTC.

For the CDR3, the DNA is TGCGCCAGCAGCCAACCTAGTGGGAACACCGGGGAGCTGTTTTTT. Protein product: CASSQPSGNTGELFF. The chain is built from TRBV5-1 and TRBJ2-2, with unresolved D. Germline CDR1 is SGHRS and CDR2 is YFSETQ. The CDR3 is 15 amino acids. The ends were cut back, 4 bases at V and 1 base at J, with 11 bases in the middle.

The chain uses TRBV9 and TRBJ1-6; D unclear. The CDR3 contains 17 residues. Trimming took 4 bases from V and 0 from J, leaving 14 bases between them. CDR1 and CDR2 (germline): SGDLS, YYNGEE. CDR3 region: CASSPQTGSSYNSPLHF. CDR3 DNA sequence: TGTGCCAGCAGCCCCCAGACCGGGAGCTCCTATAATTCACCCCTCCACTTT. The full variable domain, rest sourced from reference TRBV9 and TRBJ1-6, is DSGVTQTPKHLITATGQRVTLRCSPRSGDLSVYWYQQSLDQGLQFLIQYYNGEERAKGNILERFSAQQFPDLHSELNLSSLELGDSALYFCASSPQTGSSYNSPLHFGNGTRLTVT.

This chain connects TRBV9 to TRBJ1-3; 7 positions match TRBD1. The germline CDR1 and CDR2 sequences are SGDLS and YYNGEE. There are 14 residues in the CDR3. J was trimmed by 12 bases and V by 3 bases; bases with no gene match: 12. Here the CDR3 reads CASSGLTGSSDIYF. The CDR3 nucleotides are TGTGCCAGCAGCGGGTTGACAGGGTCCAGCGACATATATTTT.

The chain has TRBV18 and TRBJ1-3; TRBD1 matches at 7 bases. This CDR3 is built from 19 residues. Trimming removed 4 bases from V and 0 bases from J; junction bases left unmatched: 15. Germline CDR1 KGHSH, CDR2 LQKENI. The CDR3 bases are TGTGCCAGCTCACGAAAACAGGGGTTCGACACAAGCTCTGGAAACACCATATATTTT. Translation gives CASSRKQGFDTSSGNTIYF.

In DNA, the CDR3 is TGTGCCAGCAGAAGGGGCACCGGGGAGCTGTTTTTT. Encoded protein: CASRRGTGELFF. The rearrangement links TRBV9 to TRBJ2-2; D might be TRBD1 (5 bases). Trimming took 5 bases from V and 4 from J, leaving 6 bases between them. Germline V gene lookup returns CDR1 SGDLS and CDR2 YYNGEE. The CDR3 covers 12 residues.

The chain combines TRBV6-1 with TRBJ1-1; D is undetermined. Per germline, CDR1 MNHNS and CDR2 SASEGT. V was shortened by 3 bases and J by 5 bases, with 10 bases between the two germline ends. This CDR3 has 13 residues. The CDR3 spells CASSDSPRTEAFF. Here the CDR3 DNA reads TGTGCCAGCAGTGATTCCCCCCGGACTGAAGCTTTCTTT.

This clone has only one observation. The chain uses TRBV2 and TRBJ1-6; 8 bases align to TRBD1. The germline gives CDR1 SNHLY, CDR2 FYNNEI. This CDR3 comprises 14 residues. The J segment lost 9 bases and the V segment lost 5 bases, leaving 6 bases of the junction unmatched. The CDR3: CASSKDRVGSPLHF. The CDR3 nucleotides are TGTGCCAGCAGTAAGGACAGGGTCGGTTCACCCCTCCACTTT.

The genes are TRBV6-1 and TRBJ1-1, with D hard to call. With 3 bases removed from V and 4 bases from J, the gap between germline ends came to 9 bases. CDR3 length equals 13 residues. Germline lookup yields CDR1 MNHNS and CDR2 SASEGT. In nucleotides, the CDR3 is TGTGCCAGCAGTGAGACGGGTGCCACTGAAGCTTTCTTT. Its protein is CASSETGATEAFF.

The V and J genes are TRBV27 and TRBJ2-3; perhaps TRBD1 as D (6 bases). CDR3 size: 13 residues. Germline lookup yields CDR1 MNHEY and CDR2 SMNVEV (reference sequence). V was shortened by 6 bases and J by 2 bases, with 9 bases between the two germline ends. CDR3 DNA sequence: TGTGCCAGCAGAGGACAGATCACAGATACGCAGTATTTT. It specifies CASRGQITDTQYF.

The chain couples TRBV6-5 to TRBJ2-5, with D possibly TRBD1 on 5 matching bases. Germline loops: CDR1 MNHEY, CDR2 SVGAGI. There are 15 residues in the CDR3. The ends were cut back, 5 bases at V and 2 bases at J, with 15 bases in the middle. This CDR3 reads CASSTQGFGQETQYF. DNA of the CDR3: TGTGCCAGCAGTACGCAGGGTTTCGGGCAAGAGACCCAGTACTTC.

This clone was observed a handful of times. The chain joins TRBV2 to TRBJ2-5; 10 positions match TRBD2. In germline, CDR1 is SNHLY, CDR2 FYNNEI. Germline trimming cut 5 bases from V and 5 bases from J; bases unmatched to any gene: 5. The CDR3 sequence is 14 residues long. The CDR3 nucleotides read TGTGCCAGCAGTAGCGGGGGGGCCCGGGAGACCCAGTACTTC. It codes for CASSSGGARETQYF.

The genes are TRBV7-9 and TRBJ1-2; D unresolved. Germline CDR1 and CDR2: SEHNR and FQNEAQ (reference sequence). The CDR3 totals 12 residues. Deletions cut 5 bases from V and 8 bases from J, with 12 bases between. In DNA, the CDR3 is TGTGCCAGCAGCCTAGAGGCGGGCGGCTACACCTTC. It encodes CASSLEAGGYTF. The variable domain in full, with the rest retrieved from reference TRBV7-9 and TRBJ1-2, is DTGVSQNPRHKITKRGQNVTFRCDPISEHNRLYWYRQTLGQGPEFLTYFQNEAQLEKSRLLSDRFSAERPKGSFSTLEIQRTEQGDSAMYLCASSLEAGGYTFGSGTRLTVV.

This clone appeared once. The V call is TRBV5-1, the J call TRBJ1-1; D is ambiguous. This CDR3 comprises 14 residues. Germline CDR1 reads SGHRS; CDR2 reads YFSETQ. The V and J ends lost 1 base and 0 bases respectively, with 7 bases between them. The CDR3 sequence: CASSLLRMNTEAFF. CDR3 nucleotide sequence: TGCGCCAGCAGCTTGTTGAGGATGAACACTGAAGCTTTCTTT.

J is TRBJ1-2 and V is TRBV20-1; D is uncertain. V shed 3 bases and J shed 5 bases, with 7 bases lying between them. CDR3 size: 11 residues. Germline V gene data show CDR1 as DFQATT and CDR2 as SNEGSKA (reference sequence). For the CDR3, the DNA is TGCAGTGCTAGTTCGGTTTATGGCTACACCTTC. This codes for CSASSVYGYTF.